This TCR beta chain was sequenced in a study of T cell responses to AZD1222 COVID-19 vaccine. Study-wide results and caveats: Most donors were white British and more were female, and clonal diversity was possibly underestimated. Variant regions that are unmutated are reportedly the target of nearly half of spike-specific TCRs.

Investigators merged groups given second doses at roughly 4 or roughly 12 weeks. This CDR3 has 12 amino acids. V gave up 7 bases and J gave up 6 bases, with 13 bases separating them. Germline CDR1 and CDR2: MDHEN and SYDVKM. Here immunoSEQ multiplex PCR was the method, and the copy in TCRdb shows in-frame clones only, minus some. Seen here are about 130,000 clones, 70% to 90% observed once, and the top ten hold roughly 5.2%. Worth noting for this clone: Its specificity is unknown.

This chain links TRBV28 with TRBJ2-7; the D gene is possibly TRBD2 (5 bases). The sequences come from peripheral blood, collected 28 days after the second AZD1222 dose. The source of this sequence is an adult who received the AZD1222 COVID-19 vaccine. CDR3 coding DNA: TGTGCCAGCACCCCCCGGGGTGGCGAGCAGTACTTC. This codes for CASTPRGGEQYF.